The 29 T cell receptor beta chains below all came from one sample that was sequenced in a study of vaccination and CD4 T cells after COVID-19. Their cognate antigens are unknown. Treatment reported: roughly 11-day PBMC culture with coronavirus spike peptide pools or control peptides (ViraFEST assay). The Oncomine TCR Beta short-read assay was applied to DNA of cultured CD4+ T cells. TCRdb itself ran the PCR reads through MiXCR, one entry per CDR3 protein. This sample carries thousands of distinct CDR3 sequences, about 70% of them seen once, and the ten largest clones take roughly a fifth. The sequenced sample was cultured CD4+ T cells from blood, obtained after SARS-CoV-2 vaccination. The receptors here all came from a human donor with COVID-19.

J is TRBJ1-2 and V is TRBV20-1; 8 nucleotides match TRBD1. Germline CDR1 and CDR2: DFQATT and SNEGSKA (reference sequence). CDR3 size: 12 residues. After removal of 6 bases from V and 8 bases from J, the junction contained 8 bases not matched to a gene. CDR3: CSAKQGVGGYTF. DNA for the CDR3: TGCAGTGCGAAACAGGGGGTGGGAGGCTACACCTTC.

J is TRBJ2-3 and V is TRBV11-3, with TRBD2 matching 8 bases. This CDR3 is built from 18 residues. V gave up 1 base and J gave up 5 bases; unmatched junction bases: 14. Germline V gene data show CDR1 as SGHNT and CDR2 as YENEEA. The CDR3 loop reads CASSLGVRAGGGGDTQYF. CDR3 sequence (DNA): TGTGCCAGCAGCTTAGGAGTTCGCGCGGGGGGTGGTGGAGATACGCAGTATTTT.

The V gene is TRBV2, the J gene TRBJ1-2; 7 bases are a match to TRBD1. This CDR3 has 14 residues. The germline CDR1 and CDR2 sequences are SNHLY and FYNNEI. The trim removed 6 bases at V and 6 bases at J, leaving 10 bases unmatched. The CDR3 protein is CASSTRDSSNGYTF. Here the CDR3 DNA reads TGTGCCAGCAGCACCCGGGACAGCAGCAATGGCTACACCTTC.

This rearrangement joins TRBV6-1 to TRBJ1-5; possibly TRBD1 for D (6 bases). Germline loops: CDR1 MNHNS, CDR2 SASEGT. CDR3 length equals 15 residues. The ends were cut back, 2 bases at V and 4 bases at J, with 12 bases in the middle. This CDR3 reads CASSEFLQGNQPQHF. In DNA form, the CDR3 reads TGTGCCAGCAGTGAATTCCTGCAGGGGAATCAGCCCCAGCATTTT.

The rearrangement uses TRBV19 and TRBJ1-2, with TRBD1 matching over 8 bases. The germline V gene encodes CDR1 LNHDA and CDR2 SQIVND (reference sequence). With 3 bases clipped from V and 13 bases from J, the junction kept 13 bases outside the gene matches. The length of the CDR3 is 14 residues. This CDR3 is CASSIGWTGYGVTF. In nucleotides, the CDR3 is TGTGCCAGTAGTATCGGTTGGACAGGGTACGGAGTCACCTTC.

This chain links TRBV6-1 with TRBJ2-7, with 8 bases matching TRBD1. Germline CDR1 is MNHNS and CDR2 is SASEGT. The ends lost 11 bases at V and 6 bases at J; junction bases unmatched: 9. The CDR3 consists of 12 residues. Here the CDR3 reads CAATSRGLEQYF. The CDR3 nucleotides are TGTGCCGCCACGAGCAGGGGGCTCGAGCAGTACTTC.

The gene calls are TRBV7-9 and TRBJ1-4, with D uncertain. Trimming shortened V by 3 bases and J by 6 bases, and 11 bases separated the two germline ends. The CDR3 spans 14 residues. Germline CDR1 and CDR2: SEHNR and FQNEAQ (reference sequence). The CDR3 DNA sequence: TGTGCCAGCAGCTTCCGAGGGTATGATGAAAAACTGTTTTTT. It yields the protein CASSFRGYDEKLFF.

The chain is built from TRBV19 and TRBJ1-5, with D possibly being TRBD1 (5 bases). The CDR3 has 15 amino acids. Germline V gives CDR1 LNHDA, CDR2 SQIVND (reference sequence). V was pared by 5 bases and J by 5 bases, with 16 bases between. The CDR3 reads CASSLQGDPYQPQHF. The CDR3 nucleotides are TGTGCCAGTAGTCTCCAGGGCGACCCTTATCAGCCCCAGCATTTT.

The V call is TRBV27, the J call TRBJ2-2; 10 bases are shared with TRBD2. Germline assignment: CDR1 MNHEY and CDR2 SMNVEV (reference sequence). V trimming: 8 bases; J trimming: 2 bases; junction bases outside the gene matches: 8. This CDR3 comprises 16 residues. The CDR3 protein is CASHLAGALNTGELFF. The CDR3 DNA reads TGTGCCAGCCACCTAGCGGGGGCCCTAAACACCGGGGAGCTGTTTTTT.

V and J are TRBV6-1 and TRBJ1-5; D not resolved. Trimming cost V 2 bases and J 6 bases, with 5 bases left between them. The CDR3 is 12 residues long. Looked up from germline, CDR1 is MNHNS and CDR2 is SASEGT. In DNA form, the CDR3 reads TGTGCCAGCAGTGAATTTTCTCAGCCCCAGCATTTT. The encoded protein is CASSEFSQPQHF.

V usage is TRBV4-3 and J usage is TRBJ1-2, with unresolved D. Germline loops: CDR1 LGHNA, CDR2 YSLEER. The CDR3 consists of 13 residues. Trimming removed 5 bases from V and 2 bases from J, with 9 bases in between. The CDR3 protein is CASSSLINYGYTF. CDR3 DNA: TGCGCCAGCAGCTCATTGATCAACTATGGCTACACCTTC.

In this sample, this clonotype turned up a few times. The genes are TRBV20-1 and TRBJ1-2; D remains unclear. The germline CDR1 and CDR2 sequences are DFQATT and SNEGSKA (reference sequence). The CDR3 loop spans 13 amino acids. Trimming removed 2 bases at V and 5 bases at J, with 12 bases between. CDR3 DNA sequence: TGCAGTGCTAGAATCCGGCAGTCTTATGGCTACACCTTC. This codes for CSARIRQSYGYTF.

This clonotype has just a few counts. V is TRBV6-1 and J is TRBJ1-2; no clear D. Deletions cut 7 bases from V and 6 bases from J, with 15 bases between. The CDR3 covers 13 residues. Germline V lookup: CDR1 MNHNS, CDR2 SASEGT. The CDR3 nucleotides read TGTGCCAGCACCACTACGGACTATAATGGCTACACCTTC. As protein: CASTTTDYNGYTF.

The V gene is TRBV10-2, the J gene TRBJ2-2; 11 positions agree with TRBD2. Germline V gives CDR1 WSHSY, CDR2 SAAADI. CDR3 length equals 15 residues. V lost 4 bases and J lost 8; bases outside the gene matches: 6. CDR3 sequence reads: CASSGAGLAVGELFF. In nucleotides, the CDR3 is TGCGCCAGCAGTGGGGCGGGACTAGCGGTTGGGGAGCTGTTTTTT.

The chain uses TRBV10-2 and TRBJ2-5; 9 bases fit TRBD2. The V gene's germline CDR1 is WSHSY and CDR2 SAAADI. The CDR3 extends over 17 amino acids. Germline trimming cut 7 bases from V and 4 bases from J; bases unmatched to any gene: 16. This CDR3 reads CASTRGGAGGPLETQYF. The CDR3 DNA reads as TGCGCCAGCACCCGAGGGGGTGCGGGGGGGCCGCTAGAGACCCAGTACTTC.

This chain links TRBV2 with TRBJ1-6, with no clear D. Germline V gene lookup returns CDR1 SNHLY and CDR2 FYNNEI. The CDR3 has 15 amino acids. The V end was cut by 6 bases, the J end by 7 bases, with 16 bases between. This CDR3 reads CASSPATAGNSPLHF. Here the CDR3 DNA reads TGTGCCAGCAGCCCGGCGACTGCAGGAAATTCACCCCTCCACTTT.

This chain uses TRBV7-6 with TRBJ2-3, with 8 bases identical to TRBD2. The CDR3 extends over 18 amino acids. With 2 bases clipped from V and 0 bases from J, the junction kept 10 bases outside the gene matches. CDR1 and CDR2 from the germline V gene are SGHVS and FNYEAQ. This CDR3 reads CASSLIGGSGGSTDTQYF. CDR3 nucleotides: TGTGCCAGCAGCTTAATTGGGGGAAGCGGGGGAAGCACAGATACGCAGTATTTT.

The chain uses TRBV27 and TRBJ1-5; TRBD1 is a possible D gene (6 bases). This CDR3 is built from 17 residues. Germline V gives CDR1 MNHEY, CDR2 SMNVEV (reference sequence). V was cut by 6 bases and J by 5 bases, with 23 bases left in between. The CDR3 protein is CASRDLQGVGGDQPQHF. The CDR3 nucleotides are TGTGCCAGCAGAGACCTACAGGGAGTAGGGGGGGATCAGCCCCAGCATTTT.

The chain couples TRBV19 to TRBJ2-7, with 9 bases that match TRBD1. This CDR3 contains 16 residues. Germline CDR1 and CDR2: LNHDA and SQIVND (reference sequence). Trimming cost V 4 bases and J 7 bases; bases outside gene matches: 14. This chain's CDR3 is CASSTTSAQGAREQYF. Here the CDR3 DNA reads TGTGCCAGTAGTACCACCTCGGCACAGGGGGCGAGGGAGCAGTACTTC.

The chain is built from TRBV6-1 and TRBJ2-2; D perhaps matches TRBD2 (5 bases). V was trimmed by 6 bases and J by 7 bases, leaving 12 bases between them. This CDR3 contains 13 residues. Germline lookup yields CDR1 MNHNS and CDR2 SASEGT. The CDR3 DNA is TGTGCCAGCAGGATTTCGGGGAACGGGGAGCTGTTTTTT. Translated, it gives CASRISGNGELFF.

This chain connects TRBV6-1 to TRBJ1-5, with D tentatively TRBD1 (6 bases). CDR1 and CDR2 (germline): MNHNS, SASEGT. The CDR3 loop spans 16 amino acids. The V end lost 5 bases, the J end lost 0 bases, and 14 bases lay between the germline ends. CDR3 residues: CASSTAWDISNQPQHF. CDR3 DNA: TGTGCCAGCAGTACCGCCTGGGACATTAGCAATCAGCCCCAGCATTTT.

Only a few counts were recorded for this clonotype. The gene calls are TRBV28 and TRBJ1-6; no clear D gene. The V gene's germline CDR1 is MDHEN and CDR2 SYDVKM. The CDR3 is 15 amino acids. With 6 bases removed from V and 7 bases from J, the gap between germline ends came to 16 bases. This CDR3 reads CASRPEEIRNSPLHF. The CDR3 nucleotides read TGTGCCAGCAGGCCAGAGGAGATACGGAATTCACCCCTCCACTTT.

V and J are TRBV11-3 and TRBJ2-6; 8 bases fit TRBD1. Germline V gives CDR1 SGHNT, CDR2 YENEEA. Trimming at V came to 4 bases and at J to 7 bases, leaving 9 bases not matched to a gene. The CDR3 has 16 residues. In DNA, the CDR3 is TGTGCCAGCAGCTCGAGACAGGGGCCGAACGCCAACGTCCTGACTTTC. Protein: CASSSRQGPNANVLTF.

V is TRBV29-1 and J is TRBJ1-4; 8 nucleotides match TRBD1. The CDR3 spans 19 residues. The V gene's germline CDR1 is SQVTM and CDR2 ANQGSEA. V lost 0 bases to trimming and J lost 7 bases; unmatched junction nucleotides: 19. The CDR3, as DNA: TGCAGCGTTGAAGATAGGGCAGGGCCCAGGGGGCACGATGTTGAAAAACTGTTTTTT. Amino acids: CSVEDRAGPRGHDVEKLFF.

The CDR3 here is CATSRDSRTGGYTGELFF. The CDR3 DNA sequence: TGTGCCACCAGCAGAGATTCGAGGACAGGGGGATACACCGGGGAGCTGTTTTTT. The chain carries TRBV15 and TRBJ2-2; 10 bases align to TRBD1. The J segment lost 3 bases and the V segment lost 0 bases, leaving 7 bases of the junction unmatched. Germline V gene sequence: CDR1 LNHNV, CDR2 YYDKDF (reference sequence). This CDR3 has 18 residues. Full variable domain (rest looked up from reference TRBV15 and TRBJ2-2): DAMVIQNPRYQVTQFGKPVTLSCSQTLNHNVMYWYQQKSSQAPKLLFHYYDKDFNNEADTPDNFQSRRPNTSFCFLDIRSPGLGDTAMYLCATSRDSRTGGYTGELFFGEGSRLTVL.

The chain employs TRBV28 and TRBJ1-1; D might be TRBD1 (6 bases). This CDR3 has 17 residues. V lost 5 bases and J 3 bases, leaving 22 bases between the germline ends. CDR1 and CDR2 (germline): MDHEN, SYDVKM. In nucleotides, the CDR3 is TGTGCCAGCAGTCCTCAGGGGCGAGGTGTGTGGGACACTGAAGCTTTCTTT. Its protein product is CASSPQGRGVWDTEAFF.

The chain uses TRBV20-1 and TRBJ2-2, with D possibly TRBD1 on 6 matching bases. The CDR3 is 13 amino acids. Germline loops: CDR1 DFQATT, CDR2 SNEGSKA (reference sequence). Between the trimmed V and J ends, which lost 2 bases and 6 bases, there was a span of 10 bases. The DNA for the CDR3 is TGCAGTGCTAGATCCACAGGGCCCGGGGAGCTGTTTTTT. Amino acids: CSARSTGPGELFF.

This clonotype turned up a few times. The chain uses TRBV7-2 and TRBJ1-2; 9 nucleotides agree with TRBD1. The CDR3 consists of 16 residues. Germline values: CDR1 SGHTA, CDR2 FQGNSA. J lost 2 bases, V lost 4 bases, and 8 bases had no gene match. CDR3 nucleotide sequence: TGTGCCAGCAGCTCCAACCCGGGACAGGGCAACTATGGCTACACCTTC. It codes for CASSSNPGQGNYGYTF.

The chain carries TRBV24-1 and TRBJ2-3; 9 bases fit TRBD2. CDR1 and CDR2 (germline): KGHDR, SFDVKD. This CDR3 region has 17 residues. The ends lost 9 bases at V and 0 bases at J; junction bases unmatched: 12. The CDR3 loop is CATSPGAGGRSTDTQYF. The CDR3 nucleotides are TGTGCCACCTCACCCGGGGCGGGGGGGAGGAGCACAGATACGCAGTATTTT.